This TCR beta chain came from a study of T-cell memory formation after mild COVID-19. Overall study findings and caveats: The pre-infection memory compartment contained some responding clones, suggesting cross-reactive memory joined. Shrinking CD4+ clones were chiefly CM and EM; CD8+ ones were chiefly EMRA.

V was pared by 5 bases and J by 4 bases, with 6 bases of the junction left unmatched. The CDR3 is 17 residues long. CDR1 LNHDA and CDR2 SQIVND come from the germline V gene (reference sequence). Comments on this clonotype: Its antigen is currently unknown.

TCRdb re-analysed the 5' RACE reads in MiXCR, keeping a single row per CDR3 protein. The profile shows 560,000 or so distinct CDR3 sequences, 15% to 20% of them singletons. Sequencing was done on a sample of PBMCs or a T cell subset sorted from them (not recorded which). V usage is TRBV19 and J usage is TRBJ2-2; 14 positions match TRBD2. The clonotype comes from an adult woman who had mild COVID-19 (a few samples of this study predate the infection). Cell type and time point are not known. The CDR3 bases are TGTGCCAGTAGTCCGACTAGCGGGAGGGCCTCCACCGGGGAGCTGTTTTTT. It yields the protein CASSPTSGRASTGELFF.